These 8 T cell receptor beta chains came from one sample sequenced in a study of cytomegalovirus exposure and HLA in healthy donors. It was with 60 Vbeta and 13 Jbeta primers that the PCR ran. Generated by immunoSEQ multiplex PCR, the TCRdb table keeps only in-frame clones and is missing some. The table lists under 200,000 clones, around 83% of them singletons, with over 1.5% in the top ten. The material sequenced was PBMCs. The receptors derive from a man aged 40-49 years in good health and CMV-seropositive.

J is TRBJ1-2 and V is TRBV29-1; D unresolved. Germline V CDR1 and CDR2: SQVTM, ANQGSEA. The germline V and J ends were trimmed by 1 base and 4 bases, with 7 bases remaining between them. There are 12 residues in the CDR3. CDR3 in DNA: TGCAGCGTTGAAGGACGACTCTATGGCTACACCTTC. Translated, it gives CSVEGRLYGYTF.

In this sample, this clone turned up a few times. The chain combines TRBV11-2 with TRBJ2-3; 7 bases fit TRBD2. Germline values: CDR1 SGHAT, CDR2 FQNNGV. The V and J ends lost 2 bases and 1 base, in that order; junction bases with no gene match: 6. The length of the CDR3 is 16 residues. Here the CDR3 reads CASSLKKRDRTDTQYF. The CDR3 DNA is TGTGCCAGCAGCTTAAAGAAGCGGGACCGCACAGATACGCAGTATTTT.

This chain uses TRBV7-2 with TRBJ2-1; 9 positions agree with TRBD1. CDR3 length: 15 residues. The ends lost 5 bases at V and 8 bases at J; junction bases unmatched: 10. Germline loops: CDR1 SGHTA, CDR2 FQGNSA. This CDR3 reads CASSAGQGWVDEQFF. The CDR3 region has the DNA TGTGCCAGCAGCGCAGGACAGGGGTGGGTCGATGAGCAGTTCTTC. The full variable domain, in which reference TRBV7-2 and TRBJ2-1 provide the parts outside the CDR3, is GAGVSQSPSNKVTEKGKDVELRCDPISGHTALYWYRQSLGQGLEFLIYFQGNSAPDKSGLPSDRFSAERTGGSVSTLTIQRTQQEDSAVYLCASSAGQGWVDEQFFGPGTRLTVL.

The V gene is TRBV6-1, the J gene TRBJ1-1; tentatively, D is TRBD1 (5 bases). V lost 7 bases, J lost 2 bases, and 11 bases lay in between. Germline V gene data show CDR1 as MNHNS and CDR2 as SASEGT. This CDR3 is 13 amino acids long. This CDR3 is CASIHQGNTEAFF. The CDR3, as DNA: TGTGCCAGCATCCACCAGGGCAACACTGAAGCTTTCTTT.

Worth noting for this clone: The junction differs from germline at one of its ends, possibly a read error. The chain is built from TRBV5-1 and TRBJ2-1; 7 bases line up with TRBD1. CDR3 length equals 15 residues. In germline, CDR1 is SGHRS, CDR2 YFSETQ. The chain's CDR3 is CASSLAPGQYNEQFF. CDR3 coding DNA: TGCGCCAGCAGTTTGGCGCCGGGACAGTACAATGAGCAGTTCTTC.

The rearrangement links TRBV18 to TRBJ1-1; 8 nucleotides match TRBD1. CDR3 size: 14 residues. Per germline, CDR1 KGHSH and CDR2 LQKENI. Trimming removed 4 bases from V and 7 bases from J; junction bases left unmatched: 8. CDR3 coding DNA: TGTGCCAGCTCACTTCATAAACAGGGGGATGAAGCTTTCTTT. This sequence encodes CASSLHKQGDEAFF.

The V gene is TRBV5-4, the J gene TRBJ2-5; possibly TRBD1 for D (5 bases). Germline V gene sequence: CDR1 SGHNT, CDR2 YYREEE (reference sequence). This CDR3 has 14 residues. V lost 1 base to trimming and J lost 2 bases, with 9 bases between them. The chain's CDR3 is CASSLSGRQETQYF. CDR3 DNA: TGTGCCAGCAGCTTGTCAGGGCGGCAAGAGACCCAGTACTTC. The whole variable domain, filled in from reference TRBV5-4 and TRBJ2-5, reads ETGVTQSPTHLIKTRGQQVTLRCSSQSGHNTVSWYQQALGQGPQFIFQYYREEENGRGNFPPRFSGLQFPNYSSELNVNALELDDSALYLCASSLSGRQETQYFGPGTRLLVL.

The V and J genes are TRBV6-1 and TRBJ2-7; 8 bases line up with TRBD1. This CDR3 has 15 residues. V was pared by 7 bases and J by 9 bases, with 17 bases of the junction left unmatched. CDR1 and CDR2 from the germline V gene are MNHNS and SASEGT. The CDR3 protein is CASNTALTGAQGQYF. CDR3 nucleotide sequence: TGTGCCAGCAATACGGCTTTGACAGGGGCCCAGGGGCAGTACTTC.